One T cell receptor beta chain is described in this entry. The data were obtained in a study of blood T cell repertoires in COVID-19. On the study more broadly: COVID-19 samples from acute and convalescent phases originated in the United States, Italy and Spain.

Profiling relied on immunoSEQ multiplex PCR, and the TCRdb table lists in-frame clones only, not all of them. The data hold about 480,000 clones, with around nine tenths observed a single time. Enrolled through a virtual design, the participants were between about 18 and 100 years of age and came from 24 US areas. In Cohort 3, a recovered donor had either two negative PCRs, clearance, or symptom resolution. The receptor's source is a woman aged 40 to 50 who had recovered from COVID-19. Sample: PBMCs or T cells enriched from blood (not recorded which).

CDR3 nucleotides: TGTGCCAGCAGTTCCGACAGGGCTCATCAGCCCCAGCATTTT. Its translation: CASSSDRAHQPQHF. This rearrangement joins TRBV6-5 to TRBJ1-5; 7 bases map to TRBD1. The CDR3 is 14 amino acids. With 4 bases clipped from V and 5 bases from J, the junction kept 5 bases outside the gene matches. The germline V gene encodes CDR1 MNHEY and CDR2 SVGAGI.